Below, 19 T cell receptor beta chains from the same sample are listed, as sequenced in a study of T cells after yellow fever vaccination. Via MiXCR, TCRdb re-called the 5' RACE reads, giving one row per CDR3 protein. Altogether about 120,000 distinct CDR3 sequences are present, 7.5% to 10% being singletons, with the ten largest covering about 40%. The sequencing used CD8+ T cells sorted from PBMCs, collected on the day of the yellow fever booster vaccination. These receptors were obtained from a man between 18 and 35 years old who received the YFV17D yellow fever vaccine.

The chain links TRBV12-3 or TRBV12-4 to TRBJ2-7; 7 bases line up with TRBD1. The CDR3 has 13 residues. With 6 bases clipped from V and 1 base from J, the junction kept 3 bases outside the gene matches. The CDR3 DNA reads as TGTGCCAGCAGCTCGACAGGGTCCTACGAGCAGTACTTC. This gives the protein CASSSTGSYEQYF.

This clonotype was detected only a few times. This chain joins TRBV6-6 and TRBJ1-1; 7 nucleotides align to TRBD1. The CDR3 extends over 16 amino acids. CDR1 MNHNY and CDR2 SVGAGI come from the germline V gene (reference sequence). The trim removed 6 bases at V and 5 bases at J, leaving 15 bases unmatched. DNA for the CDR3: TGTGCCAGCAGCACCCAGGGGGGCAAAGTGGGGACTGAAGCTTTCTTT. Its translation: CASSTQGGKVGTEAFF.

This rearrangement joins TRBV20-1 to TRBJ1-2, with D tentatively TRBD1 (5 bases). CDR3 length: 13 amino acids. The germline V gene encodes CDR1 DFQATT and CDR2 SNEGSKA (reference sequence). Between the trimmed V and J ends, which lost 0 bases and 7 bases, there was a span of 12 bases. CDR3 residues: CSAREGEVSGYTF. CDR3 coding DNA: TGCAGTGCTAGAGAAGGGGAGGTTTCTGGCTACACCTTC.

The V and J genes are TRBV6-2 or TRBV6-3 and TRBJ2-2, with D possibly matching TRBD1 (6 bases). Trimming pared 4 bases from V and 6 bases from J, leaving 12 bases between. CDR3 length equals 14 residues. Germline CDR1 reads MNHEY; CDR2 reads SVGEGT. In nucleotides, the CDR3 is TGTGCCAGCAGTTTATTACAGGGATCCGGGGAGCTGTTTTTT. It is translated as CASSLLQGSGELFF.

The chain joins TRBV5-1 to TRBJ2-3; D is undetermined. V lost 0 bases to trimming and J lost 3 bases, with 11 bases between them. Germline-derived CDR1 and CDR2 are SGHRS and YFSETQ. This CDR3 is built from 15 residues. DNA for the CDR3: TGCGCCAGCAGCTTGGTGGGTTTCGGGACAGATACGCAGTATTTT. Protein product: CASSLVGFGTDTQYF.

The sample holds a few counts of this clonotype. The V call is TRBV3-1, the J call TRBJ2-7; 9 bases map to TRBD1. CDR3 length: 15 amino acids. Germline-derived CDR1 and CDR2 are LGHDT and YNNKEL (reference sequence). The ends lost 4 bases at V and 6 bases at J; junction bases unmatched: 10. CDR3 amino acids: CASSPVPGQGTEQYF. The CDR3 DNA sequence: TGTGCCAGCAGCCCCGTCCCAGGACAGGGGACCGAGCAGTACTTC.

The chain uses TRBV27 and TRBJ2-7, with D possibly called TRBD1 or TRBD2 (5 bases each). Germline V CDR1 and CDR2: MNHEY, SMNVEV (reference sequence). Trimming cost V 5 bases and J 6 bases, with 14 bases left between them. The CDR3 runs 13 residues. The chain's CDR3 is CASSGGFGLEQYF. The CDR3 DNA sequence: TGTGCCAGCAGTGGGGGATTTGGTCTCGAGCAGTACTTC.

The chain's CDR3 is CASSQVPDSERKTQYF. The DNA for the CDR3 is TGCGCCAGCAGCCAAGTCCCGGACTCCGAAAGAAAGACCCAGTACTTC. V usage is TRBV4-1 and J usage is TRBJ2-5; maybe TRBD2 (5 bases). V was clipped by 1 base and J by 6 bases, with 18 bases between them. The germline CDR1 and CDR2 sequences are MGHRA and YSYEKL. This CDR3 comprises 16 residues.

This clonotype was observed a few times. V is TRBV7-6 and J is TRBJ2-1; D gene ambiguous. Germline CDR1 SGHVS, CDR2 FNYEAQ. The CDR3 runs to 15 residues. With 5 bases removed from V and 8 bases from J, the gap between germline ends came to 19 bases. The CDR3 loop reads CASSPRPRYPDEQFF. CDR3 sequence (DNA): TGTGCCAGCAGCCCCCGACCTAGGTACCCGGATGAGCAGTTCTTC.

V usage is TRBV5-5 and J usage is TRBJ1-2; D is perhaps TRBD1 (6 bases). The CDR3 is made up of 14 amino acids. V was clipped by 5 bases and J by 7 bases, with 18 bases between them. The V gene's germline CDR1 is SGHKS and CDR2 YYEKEE (reference sequence). The CDR3 region has the DNA TGTGCCAGCAGTCCAGACAGGACGCTTCTTGGCTACACCTTC. Translated, it gives CASSPDRTLLGYTF.

This chain joins TRBV4-3 and TRBJ1-4, with D perhaps matching TRBD1 (6 bases). The V gene lost 2 bases and the J gene lost 4 bases, with 14 bases spanning the gap. The length of the CDR3 is 16 residues. Germline CDR1 is LGHNA and CDR2 is YSLEER. The DNA of the CDR3 is TGCGCCAGCAGCCAATTGGGGGCGGGAGGTAATGAAAAACTGTTTTTT. The encoded protein is CASSQLGAGGNEKLFF.

This clonotype appeared a few times. The chain joins TRBV7-9 to TRBJ2-7; TRBD2 matches at 10 bases. J gave up 3 bases and V 5 bases, and 19 bases lay outside the gene matches. The CDR3 has 19 amino acids. The V gene's germline CDR1 is SEHNR and CDR2 FQNEAQ (reference sequence). The CDR3 nucleotides read TGTGCCAGCAGCCCACCGTTGGCGAGTGTAGCGGGGGGAAACTACGAGCAGTACGTC. It encodes CASSPPLASVAGGNYEQYV.

This clonotype occurred a few times. The chain uses TRBV6-2 or TRBV6-3 and TRBJ2-7; D is unclear. Trimming cost V 5 bases and J 2 bases, with 7 bases left between them. The CDR3 runs 12 residues. Germline-derived CDR1 and CDR2 are MNHEY and SVGEGT. CDR3 DNA sequence: TGTGCCAGCAGTCCAGCGACCTACGAGCAGTACGTC. Translated, it gives CASSPATYEQYV.

This clonotype was seen only a few times. The junction departs from germline at one end; a sequencing error may be responsible. The genes are TRBV7-9 and TRBJ2-5, with a possible D match to TRBD2 (5 bases). The CDR3 is made up of 15 amino acids. Germline values: CDR1 SEHNR, CDR2 FQNEAQ (reference sequence). The CDR3 here is CASSLGVGVEETQHF. The CDR3 nucleotides read TGTGCCAGCAGCTTAGGAGTAGGCGTGGAGGAGACCCAGCACTTC. Full variable domain (outside the CDR3, taken from reference TRBV7-9 and TRBJ2-5): DTGVSQNPRHKITKRGQNVTFRCDPISEHNRLYWYRQTLGQGPEFLTYFQNEAQLEKSRLLSDRFSAERPKGSFSTLEIQRTEQGDSAMYLCASSLGVGVEETQHFGPGTRLLVL.

The CDR3 bases are TGCGCCAGCAGCCCTAGGTCGGGGACTGAAGCTTTCTTT. This codes for CASSPRSGTEAFF. The gene calls are TRBV4-1 and TRBJ1-1; no clear D gene. Germline assignment: CDR1 MGHRA and CDR2 YSYEKL. Trimming cost V 4 bases and J 5 bases, with 11 bases left between them. The CDR3 is 13 residues long.

This clonotype was counted a few times. CDR3 bases: TGTGCCAGCAGGGACGGACTTGAGGAGACCCAGTACTTC. As protein: CASRDGLEETQYF. This chain uses TRBV12-3 or TRBV12-4 with TRBJ2-5, with D possibly being TRBD2 (5 bases). This CDR3 has 13 residues. Trimming removed 6 bases from V and 5 bases from J, with 13 bases in between.

This clonotype was detected ten times or more. This chain uses TRBV23-1 with TRBJ2-2; D is uncertain. TRBV23-1 is treated as an ORF (open reading frame) with a function not yet certain. There are 17 residues in the CDR3. The V gene lost 6 bases and the J gene lost 0 bases, with 17 bases spanning the gap. The DNA for the CDR3 is TGCGCCAGCAGAAACCTGGAGAGTCTGGCGAACACCGGGGAGCTGTTTTTT. Amino acid sequence: CASRNLESLANTGELFF.

The rearrangement uses TRBV6-2 or TRBV6-3 and TRBJ2-7; no definite D call. Trimming left V 0 bases short and J 0 bases short, with 12 bases between. The germline gives CDR1 MNHEY, CDR2 SVGEGT. The CDR3 contains 16 residues. In DNA form, the CDR3 reads TGTGCCAGCAGTTACTCGATTAGGACGGACTCCTACGAGCAGTACGTC. Protein sequence: CASSYSIRTDSYEQYV.

Here the CDR3 reads CASSYPQGRELFF. In DNA, the CDR3 is TGTGCCAGCAGTTACCCACAGGGCCGGGAGCTGTTTTTT. The chain couples TRBV6-2 or TRBV6-3 to TRBJ2-2, with D maybe TRBD1 (6 bases). Trimming stripped 2 bases from V and 9 bases from J, with 10 bases between. The CDR3 length is 13 residues. From germline, CDR1 is MNHEY and CDR2 SVGEGT.